Below are 2 T cell receptor beta chains sequenced from a single sample in a study of cytomegalovirus exposure and HLA in healthy donors. 60 Vbeta and 13 Jbeta primers were used in PCR. The repertoire was sequenced with immunoSEQ multiplex PCR; TCRdb's copy has only in-frame clones and lacks some. The data contain over 150,000 clones, about four fifths of them seen just once; the ten biggest clones take up roughly 2.8%. What was sequenced was PBMCs. All receptors derive from a man aged 18 to 30 in good health and CMV-seronegative.

The gene calls are TRBV6-5 and TRBJ2-5; 9 nucleotides agree with TRBD1. The CDR3 has 12 amino acids. CDR1 is MNHEY and CDR2 is SVGAGI in the germline V gene. V shed 7 bases, J shed 5 bases, and the junction held 2 bases outside the gene matches. The CDR3 loop is CASKGTGETQYF. The DNA of the CDR3 is TGTGCCAGCAAGGGGACAGGGGAGACCCAGTACTTC.

The rearrangement uses TRBV30 and TRBJ1-1, with D perhaps matching TRBD1 (6 bases). CDR3 length: 11 residues. Germline values: CDR1 GTSNPN, CDR2 SVGIG (reference sequence). V lost 7 bases and J lost 7, with 13 bases in between. The CDR3 region has the DNA TGTGCCTCCTTAACAGGGCTTGAAGCTTTCTTT. It is translated as CASLTGLEAFF.